Presented here are 14 T cell receptor beta chains from one specimen sequenced in a study of early T cells in non-severe SARS-CoV-2 infection. Via MiXCR, TCRdb re-called the 5' RACE reads, giving one row per CDR3 protein. The repertoire holds tens of thousands of distinct CDR3 sequences, with less than 9.5% as singletons. The sequencing input was whole blood. The receptors come from an adult who was a healthcare worker with PCR-confirmed SARS-CoV-2 infection or an uninfected control (not recorded which).

This clonotype was picked up many times. The J gene is TRBJ2-1, the V gene TRBV12-3 or TRBV12-4, with 7 bases lining up with TRBD1. V shed 3 bases and J 2 bases; nucleotides not matched to a gene: 4. The CDR3 contains 15 residues. The CDR3 loop reads CASSFGTGAYNEQFF. CDR3 sequence (DNA): TGTGCCAGCAGTTTTGGAACAGGGGCCTACAATGAGCAGTTCTTC.

This clonotype came up a few times. The chain recombines TRBV20-1 with TRBJ2-1; 11 bases are shared with TRBD1. Germline V gene sequence: CDR1 DFQATT, CDR2 SNEGSKA (reference sequence). The CDR3 loop spans 14 amino acids. The J segment lost 9 bases and the V segment lost 4 bases, leaving 8 bases of the junction unmatched. CDR3 nucleotide sequence: TGCAGTGCTACAGGGGGGACAGGGGGAGTTGAGCAGTTCTTC. This translates into CSATGGTGGVEQFF.

The genes are TRBV27 and TRBJ1-1; 7 bases align to TRBD1. The CDR3 contains 13 residues. Trimming removed 5 bases from V and 7 bases from J; junction bases left unmatched: 7. Germline CDR1 is MNHEY and CDR2 is SMNVEV (reference sequence). This chain's CDR3 is CASSQTGQHEAFF. The CDR3 DNA follows: TGTGCCAGCAGTCAAACGGGACAGCATGAAGCTTTCTTT.

This clonotype was recorded at least ten times. V is TRBV7-6 and J is TRBJ2-2; TRBD1 might be the D (6 bases). Trimming removed 0 bases from V and 5 bases from J, with 13 bases in between. The CDR3 spans 16 residues. Germline V gene sequence: CDR1 SGHVS, CDR2 FNYEAQ. CDR3 bases: TGTGCCAGCAGCTTAGCCTGGCAGGGGAAGACCGGGGAGCTGTTTTTT. Translated: CASSLAWQGKTGELFF. Variable domain in full (rest from reference TRBV7-6 and TRBJ2-2): GAGVSQSPRYKVTKRGQDVALRCDPISGHVSLYWYRQALGQGPEFLTYFNYEAQQDKSGLPNDRFSAERPEGSISTLTIQRTEQRDSAMYRCASSLAWQGKTGELFFGEGSRLTVL.

V and J are TRBV6-1 and TRBJ2-1; D remains ambiguous. V lost 5 bases and J lost 8, with 13 bases in between. Germline loops: CDR1 MNHNS, CDR2 SASEGT. The CDR3 length is 13 residues. The CDR3: CASSNMPGHEQFF. CDR3 DNA: TGTGCCAGCAGTAATATGCCAGGCCATGAGCAGTTCTTC.

This chain uses TRBV7-9 with TRBJ2-2; TRBD2 matches at 8 bases. From germline, CDR1 is SEHNR and CDR2 FQNEAQ (reference sequence). There are 16 residues in the CDR3. Trimming took 10 bases from V and 6 from J; bases not matched to a gene: 16. This chain's CDR3 is CATPFGGRIGAGELFF. CDR3 coding DNA: TGTGCCACCCCCTTCGGCGGGAGGATCGGGGCCGGGGAGCTGTTTTTT.

This clonotype was seen more than once but under ten times. The V call is TRBV28, the J call TRBJ2-3, with D uncertain. Trimming cost V 3 bases and J 0 bases, with 10 bases left between them. The CDR3 covers 15 residues. The germline CDR1 and CDR2 sequences are MDHEN and SYDVKM. CDR3 amino acids: CASSLLAASTDTQYF. The CDR3 DNA reads as TGTGCCAGCAGTTTGTTGGCCGCTAGCACAGATACGCAGTATTTT.

This clonotype was detected a few times. The rearrangement links TRBV4-1 to TRBJ1-2, with 11 nucleotides matching TRBD1. Germline assignment: CDR1 MGHRA and CDR2 YSYEKL. The ends lost 1 base at V and 7 bases at J; junction bases unmatched: 11. The CDR3 extends over 17 amino acids. DNA of the CDR3: TGCGCCAGCAGCCAAGCTAACTTGGGACAGGGGGAAGGTGGCTACACCTTC. It encodes CASSQANLGQGEGGYTF.

V is TRBV4-1 and J is TRBJ2-1, with 11 bases aligning to TRBD1. The germline CDR1 and CDR2 sequences are MGHRA and YSYEKL. The CDR3 length is 14 residues. The V and J ends lost 4 bases and 9 bases, in that order; junction bases with no gene match: 5. CDR3 residues: CASSPGQGASEQFF. CDR3 DNA: TGCGCCAGCAGCCCTGGACAGGGGGCCAGTGAGCAGTTCTTC.

This clonotype has only a few counts. The chain has TRBV20-1 and TRBJ2-3; 14 bases fit TRBD2. Germline V gives CDR1 DFQATT, CDR2 SNEGSKA (reference sequence). CDR3 size: 14 residues. Germline trimming cut 4 bases from V and 4 bases from J; bases unmatched to any gene: 1. CDR3 coding DNA: TGCAGTGCTACGACTAGCGGGGGGGCAGATACGCAGTATTTT. This sequence encodes CSATTSGGADTQYF.

In its sample, this clonotype was seen a few times. V and J are TRBV5-6 and TRBJ2-7; D remains unclear. Germline values: CDR1 SGHDT, CDR2 YYEEEE. With 0 bases removed from V and 7 bases from J, the gap between germline ends came to 17 bases. The CDR3 is made up of 15 amino acids. The CDR3 spells CASSLASAALREQYF. DNA of the CDR3: TGTGCCAGCAGCTTGGCGTCGGCAGCCCTTAGGGAGCAGTACTTC.

At least ten counts were recorded for this clonotype. This chain joins TRBV28 and TRBJ2-7; D may be TRBD2 (6 bases). Germline CDR1 is MDHEN and CDR2 is SYDVKM. The CDR3 consists of 12 residues. V lost 7 bases, J lost 4 bases, and 11 bases lay in between. In DNA, the CDR3 is TGTGCCAGCATCGATAGCGGTTACGAGCAGTACTTC. It encodes CASIDSGYEQYF.

This clonotype was counted at least ten times. The rearrangement joins TRBV18 to TRBJ2-3, with D unclear. Germline CDR1 and CDR2: KGHSH and LQKENI. V was trimmed by 3 bases and J by 2 bases, leaving 12 bases between them. This CDR3 spans 15 amino acids. Written as DNA, the CDR3 is TGTGCCAGCTCACCCGAGATAAGGTACACAGATACGCAGTATTTT. Translated: CASSPEIRYTDTQYF.

This clonotype was seen more than once but under ten times. CDR3 loop: CASSLRGPYEQYF. CDR3 coding DNA: TGTGCCAGCAGTTTACGCGGGCCCTACGAGCAGTACTTC. The chain joins TRBV28 to TRBJ2-7; the D gene is possibly TRBD2 (5 bases). Germline CDR1 and CDR2: MDHEN and SYDVKM. V lost 2 bases and J 2 bases, leaving 7 bases between the germline ends. The CDR3 is 13 residues long.